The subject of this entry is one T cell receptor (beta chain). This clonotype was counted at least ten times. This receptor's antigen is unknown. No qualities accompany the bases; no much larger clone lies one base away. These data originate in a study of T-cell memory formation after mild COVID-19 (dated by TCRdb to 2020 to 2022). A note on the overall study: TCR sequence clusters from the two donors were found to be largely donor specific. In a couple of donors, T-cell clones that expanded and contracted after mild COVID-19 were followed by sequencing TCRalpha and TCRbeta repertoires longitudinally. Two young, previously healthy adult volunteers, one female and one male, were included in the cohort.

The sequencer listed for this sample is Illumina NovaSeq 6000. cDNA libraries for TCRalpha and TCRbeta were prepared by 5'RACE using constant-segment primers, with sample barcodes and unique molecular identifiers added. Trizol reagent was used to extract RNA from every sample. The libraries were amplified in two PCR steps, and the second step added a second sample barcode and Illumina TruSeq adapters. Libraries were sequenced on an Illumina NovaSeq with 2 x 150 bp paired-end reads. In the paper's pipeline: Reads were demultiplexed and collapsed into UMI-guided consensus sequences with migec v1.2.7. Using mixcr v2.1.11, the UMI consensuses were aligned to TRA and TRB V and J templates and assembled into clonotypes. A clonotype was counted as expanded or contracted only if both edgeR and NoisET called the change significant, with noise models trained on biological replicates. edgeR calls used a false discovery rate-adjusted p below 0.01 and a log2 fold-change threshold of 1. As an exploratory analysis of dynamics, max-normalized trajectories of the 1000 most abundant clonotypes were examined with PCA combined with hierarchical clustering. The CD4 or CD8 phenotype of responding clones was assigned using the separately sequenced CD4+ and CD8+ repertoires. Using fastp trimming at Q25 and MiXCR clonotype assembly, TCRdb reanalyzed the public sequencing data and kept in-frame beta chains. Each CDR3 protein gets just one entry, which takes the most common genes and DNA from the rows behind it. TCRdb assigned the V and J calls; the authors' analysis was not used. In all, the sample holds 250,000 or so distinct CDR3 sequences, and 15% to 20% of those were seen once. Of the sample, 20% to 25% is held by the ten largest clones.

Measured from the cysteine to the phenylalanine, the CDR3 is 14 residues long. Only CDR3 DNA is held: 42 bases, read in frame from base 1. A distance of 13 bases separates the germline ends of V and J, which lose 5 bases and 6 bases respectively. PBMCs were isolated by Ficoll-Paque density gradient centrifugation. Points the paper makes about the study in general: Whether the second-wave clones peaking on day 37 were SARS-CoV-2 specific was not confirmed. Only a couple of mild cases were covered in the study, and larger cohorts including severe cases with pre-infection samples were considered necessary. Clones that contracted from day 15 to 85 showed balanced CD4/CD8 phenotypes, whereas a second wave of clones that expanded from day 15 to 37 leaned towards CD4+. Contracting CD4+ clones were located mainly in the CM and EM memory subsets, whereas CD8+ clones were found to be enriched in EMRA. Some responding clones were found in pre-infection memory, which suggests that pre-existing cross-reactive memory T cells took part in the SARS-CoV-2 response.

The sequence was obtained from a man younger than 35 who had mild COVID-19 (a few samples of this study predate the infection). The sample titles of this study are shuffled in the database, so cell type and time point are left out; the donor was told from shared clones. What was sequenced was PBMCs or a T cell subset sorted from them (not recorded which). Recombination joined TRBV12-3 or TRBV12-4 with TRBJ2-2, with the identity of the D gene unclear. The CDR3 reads CASSGGSWAGELFF. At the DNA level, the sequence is TGTGCCAGCAGTGGTGGCTCCTGGGCCGGGGAGCTGTTTTTT.